Following are 32 T cell receptor beta chains from one sample sequenced in a study of shared T cell receptors in the human thymus. The protocol was immunoSEQ multiplex PCR, while the TCRdb copy is restricted to in-frame clones and leaves out a portion. The sample has 640,000 or so clones; about 87% are singletons. The same sample was also used in a study of human thymus T cells.

The specimen sequenced was thymocytes. All receptors come from a boy in the first two years of life with a congenital heart defect.

A single count supports this clone. The V gene is TRBV28, the J gene TRBJ1-2; weak D call: TRBD1 (6 bases). Trimming took 6 bases from V and 0 from J, leaving 26 bases between them. This CDR3 is 19 amino acids long. Germline assignment: CDR1 MDHEN and CDR2 SYDVKM. The DNA of the CDR3 is TGTGCCAGCAGATGCAGCCGCATGGTCACAGGGACCACTAACTATGGCTACACCTTC. It is translated as CASRCSRMVTGTTNYGYTF.

This clone was seen once. This rearrangement joins TRBV6-1 to TRBJ1-1; unclear D gene. Trimming left V 4 bases short and J 2 bases short, with 8 bases between. Germline assignment: CDR1 MNHNS and CDR2 SASEGT. This CDR3 is built from 13 residues. CDR3 sequence: CASSALANTEAFF. CDR3 bases: TGTGCCAGCAGTGCCCTGGCTAACACTGAAGCTTTCTTT.

The V gene is TRBV28, the J gene TRBJ1-1; D not resolved. The length of the CDR3 is 14 residues. Trimming took 5 bases from V and 0 from J, leaving 10 bases between them. CDR1 is MDHEN and CDR2 is SYDVKM in the germline V gene. The chain's CDR3 is CASSNDGVNTEAFF. The CDR3 DNA sequence: TGTGCCAGCAGTAACGACGGAGTGAACACTGAAGCTTTCTTT.

The rearrangement uses TRBV2 and TRBJ1-1; 10 bases map to TRBD1. The CDR3 extends over 17 amino acids. After removal of 4 bases from V and 0 bases from J, the junction contained 8 bases not matched to a gene. Germline V gene data show CDR1 as SNHLY and CDR2 as FYNNEI. CDR3 bases: TGTGCCAGCAGTGTCAGATGGGACAGGGGTATGAACACTGAAGCTTTCTTT. Translated: CASSVRWDRGMNTEAFF.

This clone showed up just once. The chain recombines TRBV5-8 with TRBJ2-3; D is unclear. Trimming took off 1 base at V and 6 bases at J, with 21 bases between the two ends. In germline, CDR1 is SGHTS, CDR2 YDEGEE. This CDR3 is built from 17 residues. CDR3 region: CASSLCAKRICLDTQYF. For the CDR3, the DNA is TGTGCCAGCAGCTTGTGTGCTAAGCGCATCTGTCTTGATACGCAGTATTTT.

This clone has only a few counts. The rearrangement uses TRBV4-3 and TRBJ1-4, with 9 positions matching TRBD1. This CDR3 comprises 17 residues. Germline values: CDR1 LGHNA, CDR2 YSLEER. The junction had 8 bases not matched to a gene; V was cut back by 1 base and J by 5 bases. CDR3 region: CASSQVRDRDGNEKLFF. CDR3 DNA: TGCGCCAGCAGCCAAGTTCGGGACAGGGACGGGAATGAAAAACTGTTTTTT.

The rearrangement links TRBV13 to TRBJ2-1, with 11 nucleotides matching TRBD2. The CDR3 runs to 15 residues. CDR1 and CDR2 (germline): PRHDT, FYEKMQ (reference sequence). The J segment lost 5 bases and the V segment lost 5 bases, leaving 5 bases of the junction unmatched. Here the CDR3 DNA reads TGTGCCAGCAGCCTCCGACTAGCGGGGAACAATGAGCAGTTCTTC. Amino acid sequence: CASSLRLAGNNEQFF. The complete variable domain, with remaining parts taken from reference TRBV13 and TRBJ2-1, reads AAGVIQSPRHLIKEKRETATLKCYPIPRHDTVYWYQQGPGQDPQFLISFYEKMQSDKGSIPDRFSAQQFSDYHSELNMSSLELGDSALYFCASSLRLAGNNEQFFGPGTRLTVL.

The chain carries TRBV11-1 and TRBJ2-7; 8 bases are shared with TRBD2. The CDR3 contains 14 residues. CDR1 is SGHAT, CDR2 FQDESV, per germline (reference sequence). The V segment lost 6 bases and the J segment 1 base; nucleotides outside the gene matches: 5. The CDR3: CASRVSGGSYEQYF. CDR3 coding DNA: TGTGCCAGCAGGGTAAGCGGGGGTTCCTACGAGCAGTACTTC. The variable domain in full, completed from reference TRBV11-1 and TRBJ2-7, reads EAEVAQSPRYKITEKSQAVAFWCDPISGHATLYWYRQILGQGPELLVQFQDESVVDDSQLPKDRFSAERLKGVDSTLKIQPAELGDSAMYLCASRVSGGSYEQYFGPGTRLTVT.

V gene TRBV5-1 combines with J gene TRBJ2-5; 8 bases fit TRBD2. Losses at the gene ends were 2 bases for V and 5 bases for J; bases not matched to a gene: 8. The germline CDR1 and CDR2 sequences are SGHRS and YFSETQ. This CDR3 is built from 15 residues. CDR3 loop: CASSLGGVAGETQYF. Here the CDR3 DNA reads TGCGCCAGCAGCTTAGGTGGAGTAGCGGGGGAGACCCAGTACTTC.

The chain uses TRBV28 and TRBJ1-6; TRBD1 agrees at 7 bases. V shed 3 bases, J shed 10 bases, and the junction held 6 bases outside the gene matches. Per germline, CDR1 MDHEN and CDR2 SYDVKM. The CDR3 is 14 amino acids. CDR3 DNA sequence: TGTGCCAGCAGTTTTGGCCAGGGGGGATCACCCCTCCACTTT. Amino acids: CASSFGQGGSPLHF.

This chain uses TRBV27 with TRBJ2-7; 9 bases match TRBD2. The CDR3 covers 13 residues. J gave up 6 bases and V 6 bases, and 6 bases lay outside the gene matches. Germline-derived CDR1 and CDR2 are MNHEY and SMNVEV (reference sequence). CDR3 sequence reads: CASRSSGEGEQYF. CDR3 nucleotide sequence: TGTGCCAGCAGATCTAGCGGGGAGGGCGAGCAGTACTTC.

The V and J genes are TRBV7-6 and TRBJ2-5; D might be TRBD2 (6 bases). The V gene's germline CDR1 is SGHVS and CDR2 FNYEAQ. The V gene lost 5 bases and the J gene lost 9 bases, with 22 bases spanning the gap. The CDR3 consists of 15 residues. CDR3 residues: CASSPGLRPQEAQYF. CDR3 DNA sequence: TGTGCCAGCAGCCCCGGACTACGCCCACAGGAGGCCCAGTACTTC.

The V call is TRBV15, the J call TRBJ1-1; D might be TRBD1 (5 bases). In germline, CDR1 is LNHNV, CDR2 YYDKDF (reference sequence). Trimming pared 0 bases from V and 8 bases from J, leaving 10 bases between. This CDR3 region has 13 residues. The CDR3 spells CATSRDSRGEAFF. In DNA, the CDR3 is TGTGCCACCAGCAGAGATTCTCGGGGGGAAGCTTTCTTT.

The chain is built from TRBV11-2 and TRBJ2-1, with 9 bases fitting TRBD1. Germline CDR1 reads SGHAT; CDR2 reads FQNNGV. After removal of 3 bases from V and 6 bases from J, the junction contained 9 bases not matched to a gene. CDR3 size: 16 residues. The chain's CDR3 is CASSLSTGTGSNEQFF. The DNA for the CDR3 is TGTGCCAGCAGCTTGTCTACCGGGACAGGGAGCAATGAGCAGTTCTTC. Based on the CDR3 plus reference TRBV11-2 and TRBJ2-1, the full variable domain is EAGVAQSPRYKIIEKRQSVAFWCNPISGHATLYWYQQILGQGPKLLIQFQNNGVVDDSQLPKDRFSAERLKGVDSTLKIQPAKLEDSAVYLCASSLSTGTGSNEQFFGPGTRLTVL.

The chain uses TRBV18 and TRBJ2-7; TRBD2 agrees at 10 bases. This CDR3 region has 19 residues. V was clipped by 4 bases and J by 3 bases; unmatched bases: 18. Germline-derived CDR1 and CDR2 are KGHSH and LQKENI. The CDR3 DNA reads as TGTGCCAGCTCACGAGGAGGGGAGGTCCGGACTAGCGGTTACTACGAGCAGTACTTC. Its protein is CASSRGGEVRTSGYYEQYF.

The J gene is TRBJ2-7, the V gene TRBV18; D is ambiguous. Per the germline V gene, CDR1 is KGHSH and CDR2 is LQKENI. This CDR3 comprises 13 residues. V dropped 3 bases and J dropped 3 bases, with 9 bases sitting between them. CDR3 nucleotides: TGTGCCAGCTCACCGCACGCCGGCTACGAGCAGTACTTC. This translates into CASSPHAGYEQYF.

This chain links TRBV7-2 with TRBJ1-4; tentative D call: TRBD1 (6 bases). Per germline, CDR1 SGHTA and CDR2 FQGNSA. Trimming shortened V by 6 bases and J by 0 bases, and 14 bases separated the two germline ends. The CDR3 totals 16 residues. As DNA, the CDR3 is TGTGCCAGCAGACCAGACAGGATTTCAACTAATGAAAAACTGTTTTTT. Translating gives CASRPDRISTNEKLFF.

This clone was found once. The chain couples TRBV6-4 to TRBJ2-1; TRBD2 agrees at 10 bases. V dropped 0 bases and J dropped 2; count of bases not matched to a gene: 1. Per germline, CDR1 MRHNA and CDR2 SNTAGT. The CDR3 is 16 residues long. In DNA form, the CDR3 reads TGTGCCAGCAGTGACTCCACTAGCGGGACCTACAATGAGCAGTTCTTC. This gives the protein CASSDSTSGTYNEQFF.

V gene TRBV5-8 combines with J gene TRBJ2-1; weak D call: TRBD1 (5 bases). The CDR3 contains 16 residues. Germline lookup yields CDR1 SGHTS and CDR2 YDEGEE. V was clipped by 0 bases and J by 3 bases, with 13 bases between them. The CDR3 protein is CASSLDQGMIYNEQFF. DNA of the CDR3: TGTGCCAGCAGCTTGGACCAGGGTATGATCTACAATGAGCAGTTCTTC.

V gene TRBV6-1 combines with J gene TRBJ2-4; a possible D gene is TRBD2 (5 bases). The germline gives CDR1 MNHNS, CDR2 SASEGT. This CDR3 has 13 amino acids. V lost 7 bases to trimming and J lost 0 bases, with 7 bases between them. The CDR3 sequence: CASIGLAKNIQYF. The CDR3 DNA follows: TGTGCCAGCATCGGACTAGCCAAAAACATTCAGTACTTC.

The rearrangement joins TRBV11-2 to TRBJ2-7; perhaps TRBD2 as D (6 bases). This CDR3 region has 15 residues. In germline, CDR1 is SGHAT, CDR2 FQNNGV. Between the trimmed V and J ends, which lost 3 bases and 3 bases, there was a span of 15 bases. The CDR3 loop reads CASSFLDGSNYEQYF. The CDR3 DNA is TGTGCCAGCAGCTTTTTGGACGGGAGCAACTACGAGCAGTACTTC. Full variable domain (missing parts from reference TRBV11-2 and TRBJ2-7): EAGVAQSPRYKIIEKRQSVAFWCNPISGHATLYWYQQILGQGPKLLIQFQNNGVVDDSQLPKDRFSAERLKGVDSTLKIQPAKLEDSAVYLCASSFLDGSNYEQYFGPGTRLTVT.

This clone was found a few times. The gene calls are TRBV5-1 and TRBJ2-5; 15 nucleotides line up with TRBD2. The CDR3 has 17 residues. CDR1 is SGHRS and CDR2 is YFSETQ in the germline V gene. The V and J ends lost 3 bases and 2 bases, in that order; junction bases with no gene match: 5. CDR3 loop: CASSSEGLAGGQETQYF. CDR3 coding DNA: TGCGCCAGCAGCTCGGAAGGACTAGCGGGAGGGCAAGAGACCCAGTACTTC.

This clone appeared a single time. The V gene is TRBV15, the J gene TRBJ1-1, with no clear D. The CDR3 totals 12 residues. Trimming removed 8 bases at V and 0 bases at J, with 7 bases between. Germline V gene lookup returns CDR1 LNHNV and CDR2 YYDKDF (reference sequence). The CDR3 spells CATEGLNTEAFF. As DNA, the CDR3 is TGTGCCACCGAGGGTCTGAACACTGAAGCTTTCTTT.

The DNA for the CDR3 is TGCGCCAGCAGTCCTTTTTCGGGACAGCGTTTGGACGAGCAGTACTTC. Residues: CASSPFSGQRLDEQYF. The chain uses TRBV10-2 and TRBJ2-7; 7 bases are shared with TRBD1. This CDR3 spans 16 amino acids. V gave up 5 bases and J gave up 5 bases; unmatched junction bases: 15. Germline loops: CDR1 WSHSY, CDR2 SAAADI.

The chain couples TRBV21-1 to TRBJ2-7; TRBD2 is taken as the D call from the table, unchecked against the DNA. TRBV21-1 constitutes a pseudogene. This CDR3 region has 16 residues. The CDR3 DNA sequence: TGTGCCAGCAGCAAAAACCCGGGTGAAGTATGGTACGAGCAGTACTTC. As protein: CASSKNPGEVWYEQYF.

V is TRBV18 and J is TRBJ1-4; TRBD1 matches 7 bases. CDR3 length: 16 amino acids. J was trimmed by 7 bases and V by 1 base; bases with no gene match: 9. Germline V gene data show CDR1 as KGHSH and CDR2 as LQKENI. Written as DNA, the CDR3 is TGTGCCAGCTCACCACTGAGACAGGGTCCTAGTGAAAAACTGTTTTTT. This gives the protein CASSPLRQGPSEKLFF. The full variable domain, with the rest looked up from reference TRBV18 and TRBJ1-4, is NAGVMQNPRHLVRRRGQEARLRCSPMKGHSHVYWYRQLPEEGLKFMVYLQKENIIDESGMPKERFSAEFPKEGPSILRIQQVVRGDSAAYFCASSPLRQGPSEKLFFGSGTQLSVL.

The chain joins TRBV27 to TRBJ1-1; no clear D gene. The germline CDR1 and CDR2 sequences are MNHEY and SMNVEV (reference sequence). There are 13 residues in the CDR3. V lost 5 bases and J lost 1, with 8 bases in between. CDR3 sequence (DNA): TGTGCCAGCAGTGATGGAGGGAACACTGAAGCTTTCTTT. Translation: CASSDGGNTEAFF.

The count of this clone is one. This rearrangement joins TRBV25-1 to TRBJ1-1; TRBD1 aligns across 10 bases. Per the germline V gene, CDR1 is MGHDK and CDR2 is SYGVNS. The CDR3 extends over 15 amino acids. J gave up 7 bases and V 1 base, and 6 bases lay outside the gene matches. This CDR3 reads CASSESRTGGYEAFF. The CDR3 nucleotides read TGTGCCAGCAGTGAATCGCGGACAGGGGGTTATGAAGCTTTCTTT.

The chain recombines TRBV6-5 with TRBJ2-1, with 8 nucleotides matching TRBD1. This CDR3 is built from 15 residues. Germline V gene sequence: CDR1 MNHEY, CDR2 SVGAGI. J gave up 6 bases and V 4 bases, and 8 bases lay outside the gene matches. The CDR3: CASSWLRGPGNEQFF. Written as DNA, the CDR3 is TGTGCCAGCAGTTGGCTCAGGGGGCCGGGCAATGAGCAGTTCTTC.

This clone was observed a few times. The chain carries TRBV4-3 and TRBJ1-5; D is unresolved. The germline V gene has CDR1 LGHNA and CDR2 YSLEER. This CDR3 has 16 amino acids. Trimming shortened V by 0 bases and J by 4 bases, and 13 bases separated the two germline ends. The CDR3 DNA reads as TGCGCCAGCAGCCAAGACAGCCGGGCGGGAAATCAGCCCCAGCATTTT. Translated: CASSQDSRAGNQPQHF.

The V gene is TRBV5-4, the J gene TRBJ2-3; unclear D gene. The germline V gene has CDR1 SGHNT and CDR2 YYREEE (reference sequence). This CDR3 region has 14 residues. V gave up 4 bases and J gave up 6 bases, with 15 bases separating them. For the CDR3, the DNA is TGTGCCAGCAGCACCAACTCCCGGCGGGATACGCAGTATTTT. This sequence encodes CASSTNSRRDTQYF.

This clone has a handful of counts. The CDR3 DNA is TGTGCCAGTAGTCAGGTTAGCAATCAGCCCCAGCATTTT. It is translated as CASSQVSNQPQHF. This chain joins TRBV19 and TRBJ1-5; no reliable D call. The CDR3 is made up of 13 amino acids. The V gene's germline CDR1 is LNHDA and CDR2 SQIVND (reference sequence). Trimming took 5 bases from V and 0 from J, leaving 5 bases between them.